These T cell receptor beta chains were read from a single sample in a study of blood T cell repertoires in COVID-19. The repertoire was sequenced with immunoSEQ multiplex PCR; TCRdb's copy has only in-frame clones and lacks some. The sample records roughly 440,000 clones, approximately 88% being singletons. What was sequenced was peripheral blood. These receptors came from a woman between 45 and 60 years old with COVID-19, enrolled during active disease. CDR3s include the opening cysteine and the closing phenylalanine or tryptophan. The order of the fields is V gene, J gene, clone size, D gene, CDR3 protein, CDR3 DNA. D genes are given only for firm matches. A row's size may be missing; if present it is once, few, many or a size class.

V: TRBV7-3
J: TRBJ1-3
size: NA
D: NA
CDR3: CASSLAGHGNTIYF
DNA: TGTGCCAGCAGCTTGGCAGGGCATGGAAACACCATATATTTT

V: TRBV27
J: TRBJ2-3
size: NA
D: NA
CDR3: CASSFLGGGTDTQYF
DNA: TGTGCCAGCAGTTTCTTAGGGGGGGGTACAGATACGCAGTATTTT

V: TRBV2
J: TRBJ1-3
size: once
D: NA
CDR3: CASTQGAGNTIYF
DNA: TGTGCCAGTACACAGGGAGCTGGAAACACCATATATTTT

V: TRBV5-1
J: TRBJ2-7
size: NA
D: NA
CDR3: CASSIRPRQGMNEQYF
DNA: TGCGCCAGCAGCATCAGGCCCCGTCAGGGAATGAACGAGCAGTACTTC

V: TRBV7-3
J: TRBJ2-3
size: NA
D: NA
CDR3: CASSLNPGGTDTQYF
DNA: TGTGCCAGCAGCTTAAACCCGGGGGGCACAGATACGCAGTATTTT

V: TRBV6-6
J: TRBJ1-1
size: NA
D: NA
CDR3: CASREGSGTEAFF
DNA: TGTGCCAGCAGGGAGGGGAGTGGCACTGAAGCTTTCTTT

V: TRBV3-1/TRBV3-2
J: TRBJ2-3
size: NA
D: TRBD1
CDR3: CASTQGAGTDTQYF
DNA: TGTGCCAGCACTCAGGGGGCGGGCACAGATACGCAGTATTTT

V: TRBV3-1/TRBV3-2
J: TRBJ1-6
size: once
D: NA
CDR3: CASSPSSGNSPLHF
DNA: TGTGCCAGCAGCCCATCTTCAGGGAATTCACCCCTCCACTTT

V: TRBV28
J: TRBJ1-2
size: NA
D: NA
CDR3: CASSTGENGYTF
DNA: TGTGCCAGCAGTACGGGGGAAAATGGCTACACCTTC

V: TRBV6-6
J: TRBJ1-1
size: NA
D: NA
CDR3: CASSRTWNTEAFF
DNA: TGTGCCAGCAGCCGCACATGGAACACTGAAGCTTTCTTT

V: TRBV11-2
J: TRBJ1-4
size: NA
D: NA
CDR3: CASSRNGGATEKLFF
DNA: TGTGCCAGCAGCCGCAACGGGGGGGCTACGGAAAAACTGTTTTTT

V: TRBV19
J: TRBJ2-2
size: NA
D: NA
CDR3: CASSIDGVSVGTGELFF
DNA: TGTGCCAGTAGTATAGACGGGGTTAGCGTCGGCACCGGGGAGCTGTTTTTT

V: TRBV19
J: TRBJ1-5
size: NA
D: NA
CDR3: CASSIARGQPQHF
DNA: TGTGCCAGTAGTATAGCAAGGGGTCAGCCCCAGCATTTT

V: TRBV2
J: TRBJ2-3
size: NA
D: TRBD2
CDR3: CASSELAGGDTQYF
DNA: TGTGCCAGCAGTGAACTAGCGGGGGGTGATACGCAGTATTTT

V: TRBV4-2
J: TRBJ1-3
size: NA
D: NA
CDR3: CASSQGFNPRPYF
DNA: TGTGCCAGCAGCCAAGGATTCAATCCCAGGCCCTATTTT

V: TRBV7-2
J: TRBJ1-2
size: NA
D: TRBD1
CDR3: CASSLTIGGTGVSGYTF
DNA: TGTGCCAGCAGCTTAACTATTGGGGGGACAGGGGTGAGTGGCTACACCTTC

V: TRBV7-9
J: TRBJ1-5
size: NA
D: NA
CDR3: CASSLGGQRQPQHF
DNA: TGTGCCAGCAGCTTAGGGGGACAAAGGCAGCCCCAGCATTTT

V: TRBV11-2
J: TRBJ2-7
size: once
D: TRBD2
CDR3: CASSLDPTSGGVSYEQYF
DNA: TGTGCCAGCAGCTTAGATCCCACTAGCGGGGGGGTGTCCTACGAGCAGTACTTC

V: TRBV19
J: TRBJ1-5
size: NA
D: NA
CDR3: CASRAGYSNQPQHF
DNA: TGTGCCAGTCGGGCAGGGTATAGCAATCAGCCCCAGCATTTT

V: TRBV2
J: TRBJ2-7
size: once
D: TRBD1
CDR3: CASRGQGYEQYF
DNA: TGTGCCAGCAGGGGACAGGGCTACGAGCAGTACTTC

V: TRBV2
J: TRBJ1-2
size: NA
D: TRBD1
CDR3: CASSPGQQYYGYTF
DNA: TGTGCCAGCAGCCCGGGACAGCAATACTATGGCTACACCTTC

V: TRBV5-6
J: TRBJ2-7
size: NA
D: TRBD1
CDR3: CASSFGSGTVYEQYF
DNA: TGTGCCAGCAGCTTCGGATCCGGGACAGTCTACGAGCAGTACTTC

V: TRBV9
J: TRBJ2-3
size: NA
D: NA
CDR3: CASSVQPGTDTQYF
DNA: TGTGCCAGCAGCGTACAGCCCGGGACAGATACGCAGTATTTT

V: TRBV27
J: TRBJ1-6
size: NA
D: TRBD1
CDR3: CASSAILTGPPYNSPLHF
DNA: TGTGCCAGCAGTGCCATACTGACAGGGCCCCCCTATAATTCACCCCTCCACTTT

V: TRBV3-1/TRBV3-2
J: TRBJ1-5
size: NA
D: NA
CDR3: CASRRARSNQPQHF
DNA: TGTGCCAGCAGGCGTGCCCGGAGCAATCAGCCCCAGCATTTT

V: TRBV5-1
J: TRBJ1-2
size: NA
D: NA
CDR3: CASSLGRNYGYTF
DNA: TGCGCCAGCAGCTTGGGCAGGAACTATGGCTACACCTTC